Following are 8 T cell receptor beta chains from one sample sequenced in a study of identical twins. Each CDR3 protein gets one entry after TCRdb re-called the 5' RACE reads with MiXCR. The sample includes more than 1.5 million distinct CDR3 sequences, about 30% seen only once; the top ten take around 0.3%. Specimen: cord blood. The origin of the receptors is a newborn girl in good health.

On this clonotype: A read error is possible here, since a much larger clone lies one base away. The CDR3: CASSLVGLLYGDRQYF. The CDR3 bases are TGTGCCAGCAGCTTAGTTGGACTACTCTATGGAGATAGGCAGTATTTT. This sequence joins TRBV7-2 and TRBJ2-3; possible D gene TRBD2, 6 bases. The germline gives CDR1 SGHTA, CDR2 FQGNSA. CDR3 length: 16 amino acids. The full variable domain, completed using reference TRBV7-2 and TRBJ2-3, is GAGVSQSPSNKVTEKGKDVELRCDPISGHTALYWYRQSLGQGLEFLIYFQGNSAPDKSGLPSDRFSAERTGGSVSTLTIQRTQQEDSAVYLCASSLVGLLYGDRQYFGPGTRLTVL.

The chain is built from TRBV4-2 and TRBJ2-3, with a weak D call TRBD2 (6 bases). V lost 0 bases to trimming and J lost 0 bases, with 25 bases between them. Germline CDR1 reads LGHNA; CDR2 reads YNFKEQ. The CDR3 extends over 21 amino acids. The CDR3 nucleotides read TGTGCCAGCAGCCAAGAGGGGATTCCTGAGGGGCGGGGAGGAAGCACAGATACGCAGTATTTT. This translates into CASSQEGIPEGRGGSTDTQYF.

The V and J genes are TRBV6-1 and TRBJ2-1, with 13 bases fitting TRBD2. This CDR3 has 16 amino acids. Per the germline V gene, CDR1 is MNHNS and CDR2 is SASEGT. With 7 bases clipped from V and 4 bases from J, the junction kept 7 bases outside the gene matches. The CDR3 sequence: CASTNPGLAGYNEQFF. The CDR3, as DNA: TGTGCCAGCACCAATCCGGGACTAGCGGGATACAATGAGCAGTTCTTC.

This clonotype was picked up a small number of times. This rearrangement joins TRBV29-1 to TRBJ2-4, with TRBD2 matching 13 bases. Judging by the DNA end, TRBJ2-5 fits better; the J call may be wrong. This CDR3 comprises 14 residues. Germline CDR1 and CDR2: SQVTM and ANQGSEA. CDR3 in amino acids: CSVLKLAGGETQYF. The CDR3 DNA reads TGCAGCGTTCTAAAACTAGCGGGAGGGGAGACCCAGTACTTC.

J is TRBJ2-3 and V is TRBV3-1; D is undetermined. The germline V gene has CDR1 LGHDT and CDR2 YNNKEL (reference sequence). CDR3 length: 15 residues. Trimming shortened V by 1 base and J by 3 bases, and 11 bases separated the two germline ends. The CDR3, as DNA: TGTGCCAGCAGCCAAGGCTACGCGTATACAGATACGCAGTATTTT. Its translation: CASSQGYAYTDTQYF.

This clonotype was recorded many times. The V and J genes are TRBV12-3 or TRBV12-4 and TRBJ2-5; TRBD2 matches at 7 bases. Losses at the gene ends were 4 bases for V and 0 bases for J; bases not matched to a gene: 2. This CDR3 is 14 amino acids long. The chain's CDR3 is CASSSSGNQETQYF. DNA of the CDR3: TGTGCCAGCAGTTCAAGCGGGAACCAAGAGACCCAGTACTTC.

The V and J genes are TRBV27 and TRBJ1-4; D unresolved. CDR3 length equals 14 residues. The V and J ends lost 5 bases and 4 bases respectively, with 11 bases between them. Per germline, CDR1 MNHEY and CDR2 SMNVEV (reference sequence). The CDR3 reads CASSPRRGNEKLFF. The CDR3 DNA follows: TGTGCCAGCAGTCCCCGACGGGGTAATGAAAAACTGTTTTTT. Full variable domain (outside the CDR3, taken from reference TRBV27 and TRBJ1-4): EAQVTQNPRYLITVTGKKLTVTCSQNMNHEYMSWYRQDPGLGLRQIYYSMNVEVTDKGDVPEGYKVSRKEKRNFPLILESPSPNQTSLYFCASSPRRGNEKLFFGSGTQLSVL.

There are a few counts of this clonotype. CDR3 residues: CSASRHSYEQYF. The CDR3 coding sequence is TGCAGTGCGAGTCGGCACTCCTACGAGCAGTACTTC. The chain has TRBV20-1 and TRBJ2-7, with no clear D. The CDR3 is 12 residues long. The germline V gene encodes CDR1 DFQATT and CDR2 SNEGSKA (reference sequence). V shed 6 bases and J shed 0 bases, with 9 bases lying between them.